This T cell receptor (beta chain) was obtained from a study of blood T cell repertoires in COVID-19. Overall study context: Donors in the United States, Italy and Spain gave samples during acute or convalescent COVID-19. Nucleic acid was either cDNA or gDNA, and it came from T cells, B-cell-depleted T cells, or PBMCs.

Under the authors' procedure: Estimates of nucleated cell counts were drawn from the amplification of reference gene primers. Sequenced by immunoSEQ multiplex PCR; TCRdb stores in-frame clones only, minus some. V, J and clone size are taken as reported in that table, and D and trimming were inferred from the DNA itself. The table lists under 250,000 clones, roughly four fifths of them singletons. The receptor's source is a man at least 80 years old with acute or convalescent COVID-19. Input material: peripheral blood.

The CDR3 nucleotides are TGTGCCAGCAGCTTGGACAGGGGAAGGATCGAGCAGTACTTC. Amino acids: CASSLDRGRIEQYF. The gene calls are TRBV5-4 and TRBJ2-7; TRBD1 matches 7 bases. Germline V gene data show CDR1 as SGHNT and CDR2 as YYREEE (reference sequence). The CDR3 length is 14 residues. J gave up 6 bases and V 0 bases, and 6 bases lay outside the gene matches.